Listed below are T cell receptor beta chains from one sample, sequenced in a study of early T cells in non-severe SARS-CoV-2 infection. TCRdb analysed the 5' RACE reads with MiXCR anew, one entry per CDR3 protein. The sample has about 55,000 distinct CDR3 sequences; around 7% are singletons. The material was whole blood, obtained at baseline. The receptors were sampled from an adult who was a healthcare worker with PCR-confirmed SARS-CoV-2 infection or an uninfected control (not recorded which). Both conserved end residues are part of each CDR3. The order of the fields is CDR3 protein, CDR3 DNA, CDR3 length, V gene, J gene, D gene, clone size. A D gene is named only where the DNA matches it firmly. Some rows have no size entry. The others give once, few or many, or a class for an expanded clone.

CDR3aa: CASSRGTINTEAFF; CDR3nt: TGTGCCAGTAGTCGAGGGACGATCAACACTGAAGCTTTCTTT; len: 14; v_gene: TRBV19; j_gene: TRBJ1-1; d_gene: NA; abundance: NA
CDR3aa: CASSYFAGANTEAFF; CDR3nt: TGTGCCAGCAGTTACTTTGCAGGAGCGAACACTGAAGCTTTCTTT; len: 15; v_gene: TRBV6-5; j_gene: TRBJ1-1; d_gene: NA; abundance: many
CDR3aa: CASSLGPKTDTQYF; CDR3nt: TGTGCCAGCAGCTTGGGGCCTAAGACAGATACGCAGTATTTT; len: 14; v_gene: TRBV5-4; j_gene: TRBJ2-3; d_gene: NA; abundance: many
CDR3aa: CASSLDLLYTDTQYF; CDR3nt: TGTGCCAGCAGCTTAGATCTGCTCTACACAGATACGCAGTATTTT; len: 15; v_gene: TRBV7-9; j_gene: TRBJ2-3; d_gene: NA; abundance: many
CDR3aa: CASSYSLIGQDPYGYTF; CDR3nt: TGTGCCAGCAGTTACAGCCTGATAGGGCAGGATCCCTATGGCTACACCTTC; len: 17; v_gene: TRBV6-5; j_gene: TRBJ1-2; d_gene: NA; abundance: many
CDR3aa: CASSTSGTGTFF; CDR3nt: TGTGCCAGCAGTACCAGCGGCACAGGGACGTTCTTC; len: 12; v_gene: TRBV6-6; j_gene: TRBJ2-1; d_gene: NA; abundance: NA
CDR3aa: CASIEDREVGGYTF; CDR3nt: TGTGCCAGCATCGAGGACAGGGAGGTCGGCGGCTACACCTTC; len: 14; v_gene: TRBV28; j_gene: TRBJ1-2; d_gene: TRBD1; abundance: NA
CDR3aa: CASSFIWAAVGTQYF; CDR3nt: TGTGCCAGCAGCTTTATATGGGCAGCGGTGGGTACGCAGTATTTT; len: 15; v_gene: TRBV7-2; j_gene: TRBJ2-3; d_gene: NA; abundance: many
CDR3aa: CASSLLGLLEETQYF; CDR3nt: TGTGCCAGCAGCTTATTGGGACTACTTGAAGAGACCCAGTACTTC; len: 15; v_gene: TRBV7-2; j_gene: TRBJ2-5; d_gene: TRBD2; abundance: NA
CDR3aa: CASSYRRDEQYF; CDR3nt: TGTGCCAGCAGTTACCGACGGGACGAGCAGTACTTC; len: 12; v_gene: TRBV6-6; j_gene: TRBJ2-7; d_gene: NA; abundance: NA
CDR3aa: CASSLERGNYNEQFF; CDR3nt: TGTGCCAGCAGCCTGGAGCGGGGGAATTACAATGAGCAGTTCTTC; len: 15; v_gene: TRBV7-2; j_gene: TRBJ2-1; d_gene: TRBD2; abundance: many
CDR3aa: CASGTGGKTQYF; CDR3nt: TGTGCCAGCGGGACAGGGGGAAAGACCCAGTACTTC; len: 12; v_gene: TRBV2; j_gene: TRBJ2-5; d_gene: TRBD1; abundance: many
CDR3aa: CSAMIRGTGFFAGANVLTF; CDR3nt: TGCAGTGCTATGATAAGAGGGACAGGGTTTTTCGCTGGGGCCAACGTCCTGACTTTC; len: 19; v_gene: TRBV20-1; j_gene: TRBJ2-6; d_gene: TRBD1; abundance: many
CDR3aa: CSVDIQETQYF; CDR3nt: TGCAGCGTCGATATCCAAGAGACCCAGTACTTC; len: 11; v_gene: TRBV29-1; j_gene: TRBJ2-5; d_gene: NA; abundance: few
CDR3aa: CASSQDTSGEDTQYF; CDR3nt: TGTGCCAGCAGCCAAGATACTAGCGGGGAAGATACGCAGTATTTT; len: 15; v_gene: TRBV14; j_gene: TRBJ2-3; d_gene: TRBD2; abundance: many
CDR3aa: CASSLFGTSGGGHEQYF; CDR3nt: TGTGCCAGCAGTTTATTTGGGACTAGCGGGGGGGGTCACGAGCAGTACTTC; len: 17; v_gene: TRBV27; j_gene: TRBJ2-7; d_gene: TRBD2; abundance: many
CDR3aa: CASSLERLRGAIYEAFF; CDR3nt: TGCGCCAGCAGCTTGGAACGTCTACGGGGGGCGATTTATGAAGCTTTCTTT; len: 17; v_gene: TRBV5-1; j_gene: TRBJ1-1; d_gene: NA; abundance: many
CDR3aa: CSARVGGGVSYNEQFF; CDR3nt: TGCAGTGCTAGAGTAGGGGGGGGCGTCTCCTACAATGAGCAGTTCTTC; len: 16; v_gene: TRBV20-1; j_gene: TRBJ2-1; d_gene: NA; abundance: few
CDR3aa: CASSTPTTSETQYF; CDR3nt: TGTGCCAGCAGCACCCCGACTACTTCGGAGACCCAGTACTTC; len: 14; v_gene: TRBV7-2; j_gene: TRBJ2-5; d_gene: NA; abundance: NA
CDR3aa: CASSLGGQGTEAFF; CDR3nt: TGTGCCAGCAGCTTAGGAGGTCAGGGCACTGAAGCTTTCTTT; len: 14; v_gene: TRBV7-8; j_gene: TRBJ1-1; d_gene: NA; abundance: NA
CDR3aa: CASSQLYTGRNEQFF; CDR3nt: TGCGCCAGCAGCCAATTATACACCGGCCGCAATGAGCAGTTCTTC; len: 15; v_gene: TRBV4-3; j_gene: TRBJ2-1; d_gene: NA; abundance: many
CDR3aa: CASSLRGDQETQYF; CDR3nt: TGCGCCAGCAGCTTGCGGGGAGACCAAGAGACCCAGTACTTC; len: 14; v_gene: TRBV5-1; j_gene: TRBJ2-5; d_gene: NA; abundance: NA
CDR3aa: CSVAGTGGNYGYTF; CDR3nt: TGCAGCGTAGCCGGGACAGGGGGTAACTATGGCTACACCTTC; len: 14; v_gene: TRBV29-1; j_gene: TRBJ1-2; d_gene: TRBD1; abundance: many
CDR3aa: CATGASSYEQYF; CDR3nt: TGTGCCACAGGGGCCAGCTCCTACGAGCAGTACTTC; len: 12; v_gene: TRBV6-6; j_gene: TRBJ2-7; d_gene: NA; abundance: NA
CDR3aa: CSVRTGGSNQPQHF; CDR3nt: TGCAGCGTTCGAACAGGCGGCAGCAATCAGCCCCAGCATTTT; len: 14; v_gene: TRBV29-1; j_gene: TRBJ1-5; d_gene: NA; abundance: medium-sized
CDR3aa: CSAYHRVKGNTEAFF; CDR3nt: TGCAGTGCTTACCACAGGGTAAAGGGGAACACTGAAGCTTTCTTT; len: 15; v_gene: TRBV20-1; j_gene: TRBJ1-1; d_gene: NA; abundance: many
CDR3aa: CATSTSGVYNEQFF; CDR3nt: TGTGCCACCTCGACTAGCGGGGTCTACAATGAGCAGTTCTTC; len: 14; v_gene: TRBV11-2; j_gene: TRBJ2-1; d_gene: TRBD2; abundance: NA
CDR3aa: CASSYSTGVTSGGQPQHF; CDR3nt: TGTGCCAGCAGCTACTCGACAGGGGTAACTAGCGGTGGTCAGCCCCAGCATTTT; len: 18; v_gene: TRBV11-3; j_gene: TRBJ1-5; d_gene: TRBD1; abundance: few
CDR3aa: CASSSGTDYYGYTF; CDR3nt: TGTGCCAGTAGTTCCGGGACAGACTACTATGGCTACACCTTC; len: 14; v_gene: TRBV19; j_gene: TRBJ1-2; d_gene: TRBD1; abundance: many
CDR3aa: CASSSSNSNQPQHF; CDR3nt: TGTGCCAGCAGTTCCAGCAATAGCAATCAGCCCCAGCATTTT; len: 14; v_gene: TRBV27; j_gene: TRBJ1-5; d_gene: NA; abundance: many
CDR3aa: CASSSRTSSYEQYF; CDR3nt: TGTGCCAGCAGTTCCCGGACTAGCTCCTACGAGCAGTACTTC; len: 14; v_gene: TRBV28; j_gene: TRBJ2-7; d_gene: TRBD2; abundance: NA
CDR3aa: CASSAAWGEKLFF; CDR3nt: TGTGCCAGCAGTGCTGCCTGGGGTGAAAAACTGTTTTTT; len: 13; v_gene: TRBV6-5; j_gene: TRBJ1-4; d_gene: NA; abundance: few
CDR3aa: CASSLSNEKLFF; CDR3nt: TGTGCCAGCAGCCTATCGAATGAAAAACTGTTTTTT; len: 12; v_gene: TRBV12-3/TRBV12-4; j_gene: TRBJ1-4; d_gene: NA; abundance: NA